The 13 T cell receptor beta chains below come from one sample, sequenced in a study of blood T cell repertoires in COVID-19. Sequencing used immunoSEQ multiplex PCR; TCRdb keeps in-frame clones, though not all of them. Of around 260,000 clones in the sample, 86% were seen once. The specimen was peripheral blood. The receptors were sampled from a young man with active or convalescent COVID-19.

The chain is built from TRBV2 and TRBJ2-5; 12 bases align to TRBD1. The trim removed 4 bases at V and 4 bases at J, leaving 10 bases unmatched. Germline CDR1 and CDR2: SNHLY and FYNNEI. This CDR3 is built from 17 residues. CDR3: CASSAATGTGGGETQYF. In DNA, the CDR3 is TGTGCCAGCAGTGCCGCAACCGGGACAGGGGGCGGAGAGACCCAGTACTTC. Full variable domain (outside the CDR3, taken from reference TRBV2 and TRBJ2-5): EPEVTQTPSHQVTQMGQEVILRCVPISNHLYFYWYRQILGQKVEFLVSFYNNEISEKSEIFDDQFSVERPDGSNFTLKIRSTKLEDSAMYFCASSAATGTGGGETQYFGPGTRLLVL.

This chain joins TRBV11-1 and TRBJ2-7; 8 bases agree with TRBD2. CDR3 size: 15 residues. Germline V gives CDR1 SGHAT, CDR2 FQDESV (reference sequence). Unmatched junction bases numbered 3, after V lost 2 bases and J lost 0 bases. The CDR3 sequence is CASSLTSGSSYEQYF. The CDR3 DNA reads TGTGCCAGCAGCTTAACTAGCGGCAGCTCCTACGAGCAGTACTTC.

The gene calls are TRBV29-1 and TRBJ1-2; 7 bases are shared with TRBD1. In germline, CDR1 is SQVTM, CDR2 ANQGSEA. V dropped 7 bases and J dropped 1; count of bases not matched to a gene: 6. CDR3 size: 13 residues. The CDR3 DNA reads as TGCAGCGGGATGGGACAGAGTAACTATGGCTACACCTTC. Encoded protein: CSGMGQSNYGYTF.

J is TRBJ2-4 and V is TRBV28; 8 nucleotides align to TRBD2. J gave up 3 bases and V 7 bases, and 5 bases lay outside the gene matches. The germline V gene has CDR1 MDHEN and CDR2 SYDVKM. The CDR3 runs to 14 residues. CDR3 protein: CASTGGTNKNIQYF. CDR3 in DNA: TGTGCCAGCACGGGGGGGACCAACAAAAACATTCAGTACTTC. The full variable domain, rest sourced from reference TRBV28 and TRBJ2-4, is DVKVTQSSRYLVKRTGEKVFLECVQDMDHENMFWYRQDPGLGLRLIYFSYDVKMKEKGDIPEGYSVSREKKERFSLILESASTNQTSMYLCASTGGTNKNIQYFGAGTRLSVL.

This sequence joins TRBV9 and TRBJ2-2; 13 nucleotides agree with TRBD2. V shed 2 bases and J 9 bases; nucleotides not matched to a gene: 4. Germline loops: CDR1 SGDLS, CDR2 YYNGEE. This CDR3 spans 15 amino acids. The CDR3 region is CASSVGTSGIRELFF. The CDR3 DNA sequence: TGTGCCAGCAGCGTCGGGACTAGCGGGATCCGGGAGCTGTTTTTT. Filled out from reference TRBV9 and TRBJ2-2, the complete variable domain reads DSGVTQTPKHLITATGQRVTLRCSPRSGDLSVYWYQQSLDQGLQFLIQYYNGEERAKGNILERFSAQQFPDLHSELNLSSLELGDSALYFCASSVGTSGIRELFFGEGSRLTVL.

The CDR3 region is CASSAPSDRASGYTF. The CDR3 coding sequence is TGTGCCAGCAGTGCGCCCTCGGACAGGGCCTCTGGCTACACCTTC. The chain recombines TRBV25-1 with TRBJ1-2; TRBD1 matches at 8 bases. Trimming removed 4 bases from V and 7 bases from J; junction bases left unmatched: 11. CDR3 length equals 15 residues. CDR1 and CDR2 (germline): MGHDK, SYGVNS.

The rearrangement uses TRBV5-1 and TRBJ2-5; D gene uncertain. This CDR3 has 14 amino acids. The germline V and J ends were trimmed by 5 bases and 3 bases, with 14 bases remaining between them. CDR1 is SGHRS and CDR2 is YFSETQ in the germline V gene. The CDR3 nucleotides are TGCGCCAGCAGAGCCGACACCAACGAAGAGACCCAGTACTTC. Protein product: CASRADTNEETQYF.

The chain links TRBV5-1 to TRBJ2-2; TRBD1 agrees at 7 bases. The CDR3 is made up of 15 amino acids. Germline V gene lookup returns CDR1 SGHRS and CDR2 YFSETQ. V trimming: 4 bases; J trimming: 4 bases; junction bases outside the gene matches: 7. CDR3 sequence reads: CASSQGTVGTGELFF. CDR3 DNA: TGCGCCAGCAGCCAAGGGACAGTTGGCACCGGGGAGCTGTTTTTT.

The chain uses TRBV6-5 and TRBJ1-2; D is possibly TRBD1 (5 bases). From germline, CDR1 is MNHEY and CDR2 SVGAGI. The CDR3 covers 12 residues. The V and J ends lost 8 bases and 4 bases respectively, with 11 bases between them. CDR3 sequence reads: CASFGGGYGYTF. The CDR3 coding sequence is TGTGCCAGCTTCGGGGGAGGCTATGGCTACACCTTC.

This clone was seen only a few times. V gene TRBV5-1 combines with J gene TRBJ2-1; the match to TRBD2 covers 9 bases. V dropped 0 bases and J dropped 0; count of bases not matched to a gene: 7. The CDR3 runs 18 residues. Looked up from germline, CDR1 is SGHRS and CDR2 is YFSETQ. The CDR3 sequence is CASSLEGLAPSSYNEQFF. CDR3 bases: TGCGCCAGCAGCTTGGAAGGACTAGCGCCCAGCTCCTACAATGAGCAGTTCTTC.

The rearrangement links TRBV28 to TRBJ2-7; 8 bases fit TRBD1. The V gene's germline CDR1 is MDHEN and CDR2 SYDVKM. CDR3 length equals 14 residues. Unmatched junction bases numbered 8, after V lost 5 bases and J lost 5 bases. The CDR3 DNA reads as TGTGCCAGCAGTATTTGGACAGGGAAGGACGAGCAGTACTTC. Translating it yields CASSIWTGKDEQYF. Together with reference TRBV28 and TRBJ2-7, the CDR3 gives the full variable domain: DVKVTQSSRYLVKRTGEKVFLECVQDMDHENMFWYRQDPGLGLRLIYFSYDVKMKEKGDIPEGYSVSREKKERFSLILESASTNQTSMYLCASSIWTGKDEQYFGPGTRLTVT.

Of note for this clone: Other DNA sequences of this sample code for an identical CDR3. The gene calls are TRBV7-6 and TRBJ1-2; 7 positions agree with TRBD1. V lost 1 base to trimming and J lost 2 bases; unmatched junction nucleotides: 1. CDR1 SGHVS and CDR2 FNYEAQ come from the germline V gene. The CDR3 is 14 residues long. The CDR3 sequence is CASSLGQGNYGYTF. CDR3 bases: TGTGCCAGCAGCTTAGGACAGGGAAACTATGGCTACACCTTC.

The gene calls are TRBV24-1 and TRBJ2-7; maybe TRBD2 (6 bases). This CDR3 has 14 amino acids. Between the trimmed V and J ends, which lost 3 bases and 5 bases, there was a span of 13 bases. The germline V gene has CDR1 KGHDR and CDR2 SFDVKD. The CDR3 reads CATSDGGVNDEQYF. Written as DNA, the CDR3 is TGTGCCACCAGTGATGGCGGGGTCAACGACGAGCAGTACTTC.